The T cell receptor beta chain under discussion was sequenced for a study of response to subunit inactivated influenza vaccine (dated by TCRdb to between 2018 and 2020). Regarding the complete study: Deep quantitative T cell receptor repertoire profiling was used in the study to track responses to a trivalent subunit inactivated influenza vaccine. General conclusions and limits of the study: The authors proposed that each seasonal influenza vaccination may bring in only a limited number of new T cells.

The library was made by RT-PCR. Sequenced using an Illumina HiSeq 2500. Starting from the raw public reads, TCRdb applied fastp trimming at Q25, assembled clones with MiXCR and retained in-frame beta chains. Every entry covers one CDR3 protein and lists the most common genes and DNA from its rows. Recorded for this sample are 610,000 or so distinct CDR3 sequences; around 15% of them occurred a single time. The ten largest make up 11% of the sample. Concerning this clonotype: Its target antigen remains unknown. Base quality data are lacking; no much larger clone is found one base away.

V is trimmed back by 0 bases and J by 10 bases, and the junction contains 7 bases that no gene match accounts for. The CDR3 has 16 amino acids, counting the end cysteine and phenylalanine. Kept here is only the CDR3 DNA, which spans 48 bases and is read in frame from base 1. CDR1 SGHRS and CDR2 YFSETQ were looked up in the germline V gene. The receptor was isolated from a man in his fifties or sixties who received an inactivated influenza vaccine. Donor details come from another sample of the same person, matched by shared clones. The chain is assembled from TRBV5-1 and TRBJ2-1, with 13 central nucleotides matching TRBD2. The starting material was PBMCs from blood, obtained about 12 days after vaccination. The bases are TGCGCCAGCAGCTTGGAAACTAGCGGGGGGGCCAGGGAGCAGTTCTTC. It translates as CASSLETSGGAREQFF.